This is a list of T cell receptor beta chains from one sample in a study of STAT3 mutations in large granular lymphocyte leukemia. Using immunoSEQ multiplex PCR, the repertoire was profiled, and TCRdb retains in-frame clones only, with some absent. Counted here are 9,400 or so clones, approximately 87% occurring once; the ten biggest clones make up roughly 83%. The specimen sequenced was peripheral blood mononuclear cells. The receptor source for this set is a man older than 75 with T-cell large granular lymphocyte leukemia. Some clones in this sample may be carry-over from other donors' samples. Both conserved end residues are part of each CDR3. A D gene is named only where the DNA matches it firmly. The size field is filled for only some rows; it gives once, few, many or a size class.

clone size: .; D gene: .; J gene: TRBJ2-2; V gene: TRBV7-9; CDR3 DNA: TGTGCCAGCAGCTTTGGACAGAACACCGGGGAGCTGTTTTTT; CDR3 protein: CASSFGQNTGELFF
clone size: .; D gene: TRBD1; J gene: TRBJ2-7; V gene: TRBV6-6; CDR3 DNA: TGTGCCAGCAACCGGGACAGTGGAAACGGCGAGCAGTACTTC; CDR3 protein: CASNRDSGNGEQYF
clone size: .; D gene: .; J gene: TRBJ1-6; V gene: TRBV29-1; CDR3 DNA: TGCAGCGTTGAAGGAGCCACCTATAATTCACCCCTCCACTTT; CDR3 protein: CSVEGATYNSPLHF
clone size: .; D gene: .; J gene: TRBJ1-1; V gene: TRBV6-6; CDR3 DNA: TGTGCCAGCAACCGCCGGGGGGCGGTCACTGAAGCTTTCTTT; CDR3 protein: CASNRRGAVTEAFF
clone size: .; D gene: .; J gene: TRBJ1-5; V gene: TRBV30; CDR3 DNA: TGTGCCTGGAGTGTAGCAGGTCGCGCTCAGCCCCAGCATTTT; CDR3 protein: CAWSVAGRAQPQHF
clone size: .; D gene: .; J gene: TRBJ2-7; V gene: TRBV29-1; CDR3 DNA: TGCAGCGCCTCCTGGGGGGCGCAGTCCGAGCAGTACTTC; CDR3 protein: CSASWGAQSEQYF
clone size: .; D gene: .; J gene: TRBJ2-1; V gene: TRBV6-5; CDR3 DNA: TGTGCCAGCAGTCGGAATGAGCAGTTCTTC; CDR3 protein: CASSRNEQFF
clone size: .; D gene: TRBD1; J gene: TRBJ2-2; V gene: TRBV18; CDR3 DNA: TGTGCCAGCCCGAAACCGGGACAGGGTCCCACCGGGGAGCTGTTTTTT; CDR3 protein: CASPKPGQGPTGELFF
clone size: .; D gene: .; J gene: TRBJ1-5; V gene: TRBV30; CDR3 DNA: TGTGCCTTAGCATTCGATAGCAATCAGCCCCAGCATTTT; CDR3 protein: CALAFDSNQPQHF
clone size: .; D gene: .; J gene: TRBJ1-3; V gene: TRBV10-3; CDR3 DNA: TGTGCCAACAGTGCGGGGCCCGGCTCTGGAAACACCATATATTTT; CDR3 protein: CANSAGPGSGNTIYF
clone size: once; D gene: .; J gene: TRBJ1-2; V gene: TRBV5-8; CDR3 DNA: TGTGCCAGCAGCTTGGGACAGGTGGGAGGCTATGGCTACACCTTC; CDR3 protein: CASSLGQVGGYGYTF
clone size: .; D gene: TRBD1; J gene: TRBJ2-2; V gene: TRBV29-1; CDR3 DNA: TGCAGCGCCGACAGGGGGCCGGGCGGGGAGCTGTTTTTT; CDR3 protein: CSADRGPGGELFF
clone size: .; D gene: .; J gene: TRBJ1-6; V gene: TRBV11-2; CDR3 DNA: TGTGCCAGCAGCGTGGGGAAAGGTACGAATTCACCCCTCCACTTT; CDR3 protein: CASSVGKGTNSPLHF
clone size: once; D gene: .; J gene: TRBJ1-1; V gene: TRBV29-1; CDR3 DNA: TGCAGCGGCCAGGGTCCTGAAGCTTTCTTT; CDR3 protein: CSGQGPEAFF
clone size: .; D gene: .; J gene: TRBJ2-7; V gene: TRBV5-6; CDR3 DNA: TGTGCCAGCAGCTCCCACTTGGGGGGCGAGCAGTACTTC; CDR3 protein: CASSSHLGGEQYF
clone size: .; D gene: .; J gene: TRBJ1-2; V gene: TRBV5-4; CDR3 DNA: TGTGCCAGCAGCTTTATTGGGGGGCCGTATGGCTACACCTTC; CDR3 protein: CASSFIGGPYGYTF
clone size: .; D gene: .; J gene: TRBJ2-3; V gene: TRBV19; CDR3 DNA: TGTGCCAGTAGTATGGGTCGGCTAGTCACAGATACGCAGTATTTT; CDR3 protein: CASSMGRLVTDTQYF
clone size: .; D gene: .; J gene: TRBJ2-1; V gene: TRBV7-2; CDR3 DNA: TGTGCCAGCAGGCGGGTGACCTACAATGAGCAGTTCTTC; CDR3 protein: CASRRVTYNEQFF
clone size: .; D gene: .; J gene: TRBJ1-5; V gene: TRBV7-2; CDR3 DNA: TGTGCCAGCAGCTCCCTACAACAGGCCAATCAGCCCCAGCATTTT; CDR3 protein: CASSSLQQANQPQHF
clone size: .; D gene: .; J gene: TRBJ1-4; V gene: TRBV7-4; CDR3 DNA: TGTGCCAGCAGCCCAAGCCCGGCGCGGTCTAATGAAAAACTGTTTTTT; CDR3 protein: CASSPSPARSNEKLFF
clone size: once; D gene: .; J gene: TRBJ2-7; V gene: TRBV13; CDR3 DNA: TGTGCCAGCAGCCTTCTAGGGCTAGGCGAGCAGTACTTC; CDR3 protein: CASSLLGLGEQYF
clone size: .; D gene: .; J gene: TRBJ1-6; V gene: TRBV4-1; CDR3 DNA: TGCGCCAGCAGCCACCTCAGGACAGCTCTTAATTCACCCCTCCACTTT; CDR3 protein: CASSHLRTALNSPLHF
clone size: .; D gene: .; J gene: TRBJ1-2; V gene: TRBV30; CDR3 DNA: TGTGCCTGGATAGGGGACACCTACTCTAACTATGGCTACACCTTC; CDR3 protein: CAWIGDTYSNYGYTF
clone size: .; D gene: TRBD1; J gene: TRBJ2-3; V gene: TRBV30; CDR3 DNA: TGTGCCTGGAGTGGAGACAGGGGAACAGATACGCAGTATTTT; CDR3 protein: CAWSGDRGTDTQYF
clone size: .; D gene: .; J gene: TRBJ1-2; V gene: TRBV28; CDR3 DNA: TGTGCCAGCAGTCTCGGGCGTTCGGACCAGGTCAGCGGCTACACCTTC; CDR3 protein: CASSLGRSDQVSGYTF
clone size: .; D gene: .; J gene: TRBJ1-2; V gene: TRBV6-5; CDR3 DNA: TGTGCCAGCAGTTACTCAGTAGGGTCCTATGGCTACACCTTC; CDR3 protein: CASSYSVGSYGYTF
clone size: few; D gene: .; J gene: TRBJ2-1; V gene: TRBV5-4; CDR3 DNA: TGTGCCAGCAGCTTGTCCGGTGAGCAGTTCTTC; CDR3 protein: CASSLSGEQFF
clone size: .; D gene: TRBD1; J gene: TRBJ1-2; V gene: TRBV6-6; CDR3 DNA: TGTGCCAGCAGTGAGGACAGGGGCAGGGGCTACACCTTC; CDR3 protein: CASSEDRGRGYTF
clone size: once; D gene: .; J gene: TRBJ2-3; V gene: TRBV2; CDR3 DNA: TGTGCCAGCAGGAACAGGCAGAGGGCAGATACGCAGTATTTT; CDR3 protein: CASRNRQRADTQYF
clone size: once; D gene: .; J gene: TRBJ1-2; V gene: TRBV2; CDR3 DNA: TGTGCCAGCAGTGATGTAGGGATGAACTATGGCTACACCTTC; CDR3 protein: CASSDVGMNYGYTF
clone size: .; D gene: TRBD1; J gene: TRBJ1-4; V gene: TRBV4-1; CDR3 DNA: TGCGCCAGCAGCCCAGGACAGGGGAGTGAAAAACTGTTTTTT; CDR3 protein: CASSPGQGSEKLFF
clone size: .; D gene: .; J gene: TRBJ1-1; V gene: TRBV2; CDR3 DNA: TGTGCCAGCAGTGCAGGGAGAGAGACTGAAGCTTTCTTT; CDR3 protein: CASSAGRETEAFF
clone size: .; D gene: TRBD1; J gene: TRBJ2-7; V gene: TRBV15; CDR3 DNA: TGTGCCACCAGCGCCGGGACAGGGTTCGAGCAGTACTTC; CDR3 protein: CATSAGTGFEQYF
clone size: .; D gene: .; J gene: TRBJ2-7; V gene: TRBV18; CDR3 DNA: TGTGCCAGCTCTCTCCGGGTCCAAAACTCCTACGAGCAGTACTTC; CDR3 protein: CASSLRVQNSYEQYF
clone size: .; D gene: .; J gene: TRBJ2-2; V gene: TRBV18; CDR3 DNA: TGTGCCAGCTCACCAAGCCCCCCCCGGGATACCGGGGAGCTGTTTTTT; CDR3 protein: CASSPSPPRDTGELFF
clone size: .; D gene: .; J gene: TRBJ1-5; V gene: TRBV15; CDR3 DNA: TGTGCCACCAGCAGAGATCCAGGGTTAAACCAGCCCCAGCATTTT; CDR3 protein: CATSRDPGLNQPQHF
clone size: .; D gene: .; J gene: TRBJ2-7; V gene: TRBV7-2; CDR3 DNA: TGTGCCAGCAGCCTAGCGATATCGTCTTACTACGAGCAGTACTTC; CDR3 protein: CASSLAISSYYEQYF
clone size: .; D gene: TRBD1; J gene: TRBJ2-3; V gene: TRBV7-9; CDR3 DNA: TGTGCCAGCAGCTTAGCCGGGACAGGGGGTATGGCAGATACGCAGTATTTT; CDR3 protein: CASSLAGTGGMADTQYF
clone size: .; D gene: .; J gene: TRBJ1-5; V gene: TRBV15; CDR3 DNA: TGTGCCACCAGCAGAGATGTCGTCGCGGGTCAGCCCCAGCATTTT; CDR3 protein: CATSRDVVAGQPQHF
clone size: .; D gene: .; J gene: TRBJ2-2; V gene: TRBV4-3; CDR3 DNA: TGCGCCAGCAGGGTGGGGTCGGACACCGGGGAGCTGTTTTTT; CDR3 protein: CASRVGSDTGELFF
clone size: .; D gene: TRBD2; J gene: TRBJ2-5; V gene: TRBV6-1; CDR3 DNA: TGTGCCAGCAGTGAAATCGGTTTACTAGCGGGGACCCAAGAGACCCAGTACTTC; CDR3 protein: CASSEIGLLAGTQETQYF
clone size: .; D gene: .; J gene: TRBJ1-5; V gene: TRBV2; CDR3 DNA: TGTGCCAGCAGTGAACAGGGACCTAGCAATCAGCCCCAGCATTTT; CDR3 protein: CASSEQGPSNQPQHF
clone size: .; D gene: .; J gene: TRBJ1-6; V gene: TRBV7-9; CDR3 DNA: TGTGCCAGCAGCGCAGGGAGTCTTAATTCACCCCTCCACTTT; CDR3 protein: CASSAGSLNSPLHF
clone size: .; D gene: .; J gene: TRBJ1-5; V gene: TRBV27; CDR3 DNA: TGTGCCAGCAGGGCGATCTATAGCAATCAGCCCCAGCATTTT; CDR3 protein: CASRAIYSNQPQHF
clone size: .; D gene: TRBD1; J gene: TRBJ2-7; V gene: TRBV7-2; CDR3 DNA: TGTGCCAGCAGCTACCGGGGGACAGGGGGCTACGAGCAGTACTTC; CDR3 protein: CASSYRGTGGYEQYF
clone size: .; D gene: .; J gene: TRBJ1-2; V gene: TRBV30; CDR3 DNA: TGTGCCTGGAGAGGTCCTACCATATCTTATGGCTACACCTTC; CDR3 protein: CAWRGPTISYGYTF